These 25 T cell receptor beta chains were all obtained from the same sample, sequenced in a study of cytomegalovirus exposure and HLA in healthy donors. Vbeta (60) and Jbeta (13) primers were used in the PCR. Data came from immunoSEQ multiplex PCR; TCRdb stores just in-frame clones and leaves some out. The sample comprises under 150,000 clones, about 79% of which are singletons, and under 3.5% rests with the top ten. Sequencing was done on a sample of PBMCs. These receptors were obtained from a man aged 50-59 years in good health and CMV-seronegative.

This clone was detected once. J is TRBJ2-3 and V is TRBV6-1, with TRBD2 matching over 7 bases. The CDR3 has 15 amino acids. Germline assignment: CDR1 MNHNS and CDR2 SASEGT. V lost 5 bases, J lost 4 bases, and 9 bases stayed unmatched. The CDR3 DNA sequence: TGTGCCAGCAGTACCAGACTAGCTTACGCAGATACGCAGTATTTT. The encoded protein is CASSTRLAYADTQYF.

The chain combines TRBV19 with TRBJ1-6; D unresolved. CDR1 and CDR2 from the germline V gene are LNHDA and SQIVND (reference sequence). The CDR3 totals 12 residues. Between the trimmed V and J ends, which lost 10 bases and 10 bases, there was a span of 14 bases. In DNA, the CDR3 is TGTGCCACCGCGGACGGACTCTCACCCCTCCACTTT. Amino acid sequence: CATADGLSPLHF.

The gene calls are TRBV7-9 and TRBJ2-2; TRBD1 matches at 10 bases. The CDR3 consists of 18 residues. CDR1 and CDR2 from the germline V gene are SEHNR and FQNEAQ (reference sequence). V shed 3 bases, J shed 7 bases, and the junction held 14 bases outside the gene matches. CDR3 sequence: CASSFRGGTGVPVGELFF. CDR3 bases: TGTGCCAGCAGCTTCCGGGGTGGGACAGGGGTACCTGTCGGGGAGCTGTTTTTT. The full variable domain, completed using reference TRBV7-9 and TRBJ2-2, is DTGVSQNPRHKITKRGQNVTFRCDPISEHNRLYWYRQTLGQGPEFLTYFQNEAQLEKSRLLSDRFSAERPKGSFSTLEIQRTEQGDSAMYLCASSFRGGTGVPVGELFFGEGSRLTVL.

The chain links TRBV23-1 to TRBJ1-5; a possible D gene is TRBD1 (6 bases). TRBV23-1 is labeled an ORF, and its function is uncertain. The CDR3 length is 17 residues. The ends were cut back, 7 bases at V and 4 bases at J, with 23 bases in the middle. This CDR3 is CASNAAGDGRGNQPQHF. In DNA, the CDR3 is TGCGCCAGCAACGCAGCAGGGGACGGGCGGGGGAATCAGCCCCAGCATTTT.

Only one count was recorded for this clone. This chain joins TRBV7-9 and TRBJ2-5; 7 nucleotides align to TRBD1. V lost 2 bases, J lost 1 base, and 7 bases stayed unmatched. The CDR3 is 16 residues long. The germline V gene encodes CDR1 SEHNR and CDR2 FQNEAQ (reference sequence). DNA of the CDR3: TGTGCCAGCAGCTTATTAGGGACAGCCAGCCAAGAGACCCAGTACTTC. This gives the protein CASSLLGTASQETQYF.

This clone has a handful of counts. This chain links TRBV11-2 with TRBJ2-3, with TRBD2 identical over 9 bases. After removal of 1 base from V and 1 base from J, the junction contained 9 bases not matched to a gene. This CDR3 has 18 amino acids. Per the germline V gene, CDR1 is SGHAT and CDR2 is FQNNGV. CDR3 DNA sequence: TGTGCCAGCAGCTTAGGCCGTGGGCGGGGGGGCGGCACAGATACGCAGTATTTT. Encoded protein: CASSLGRGRGGGTDTQYF.

The J gene is TRBJ2-2, the V gene TRBV2, with TRBD2 identical over 9 bases. This CDR3 has 16 amino acids. Trimming took 4 bases from V and 6 from J; bases not matched to a gene: 9. Germline-derived CDR1 and CDR2 are SNHLY and FYNNEI. CDR3 coding DNA: TGTGCCAGCAGTGTTCTTCTAGCGGGGTATCCCGGGGAGCTGTTTTTT. Amino acid sequence: CASSVLLAGYPGELFF. The full variable domain, rest sourced from reference TRBV2 and TRBJ2-2, is EPEVTQTPSHQVTQMGQEVILRCVPISNHLYFYWYRQILGQKVEFLVSFYNNEISEKSEIFDDQFSVERPDGSNFTLKIRSTKLEDSAMYFCASSVLLAGYPGELFFGEGSRLTVL.

CDR3: CASSGAHTAFF. In DNA form, the CDR3 reads TGTGCCAGCAGTGGGGCTCACACGGCTTTCTTT. This chain links TRBV2 with TRBJ1-1, with unresolved D. The CDR3 is 11 residues long. Germline assignment: CDR1 SNHLY and CDR2 FYNNEI. V gave up 4 bases and J gave up 11 bases, with 11 bases separating them.

Only one count was recorded for this clone. The chain is built from TRBV28 and TRBJ1-4; D is uncertain. The V end was cut by 5 bases, the J end by 14 bases, with 12 bases between. Per the germline V gene, CDR1 is MDHEN and CDR2 is SYDVKM. The CDR3 has 11 amino acids. The CDR3, as DNA: TGTGCCAGCAGTAGCCGGGAGACCCTGTTTTTT. Translating gives CASSSRETLFF. The whole variable domain, remainder taken from reference TRBV28 and TRBJ1-4, is DVKVTQSSRYLVKRTGEKVFLECVQDMDHENMFWYRQDPGLGLRLIYFSYDVKMKEKGDIPEGYSVSREKKERFSLILESASTNQTSMYLCASSSRETLFFGSGTQLSVL.

The chain couples TRBV6-5 to TRBJ1-2; 10 positions match TRBD1. With V trimmed by 5 bases and J by 5 bases, 2 bases remained unmatched. The CDR3 sequence is 13 residues long. Germline CDR1 is MNHEY and CDR2 is SVGAGI. CDR3 protein: CASSRDRGYGYTF. The CDR3 nucleotides are TGTGCCAGCAGTCGGGACAGGGGTTATGGCTACACCTTC.

This clone was seen a few times. The chain is built from TRBV5-1 and TRBJ1-1; D possibly corresponds to TRBD1 (5 bases). Germline loops: CDR1 SGHRS, CDR2 YFSETQ. V gave up 0 bases and J gave up 1 base, with 10 bases separating them. The CDR3 consists of 15 residues. The CDR3 protein is CASSLDRRENTEAFF. The CDR3 DNA reads as TGCGCCAGCAGCTTGGACAGGCGGGAGAACACTGAAGCTTTCTTT.

The V call is TRBV19, the J call TRBJ2-3, with D possibly being TRBD2 (7 bases). Trimming took 4 bases from V and 4 from J, leaving 15 bases between them. The CDR3 runs to 15 residues. The V gene's germline CDR1 is LNHDA and CDR2 SQIVND (reference sequence). The CDR3 region is CASSTWAGAPDTQYF. The DNA of the CDR3 is TGTGCCAGTAGTACCTGGGCGGGGGCACCAGATACGCAGTATTTT.

The gene calls are TRBV6-5 and TRBJ2-1; D not resolved. V lost 6 bases and J 10 bases, leaving 22 bases between the germline ends. The CDR3 contains 15 residues. Looked up from germline, CDR1 is MNHEY and CDR2 is SVGAGI. The CDR3 loop reads CASRRDSIGSREQFF. The CDR3 DNA sequence: TGTGCCAGCAGACGCGACTCGATAGGCTCGAGGGAGCAGTTCTTC.

V and J are TRBV27 and TRBJ1-5; 9 positions agree with TRBD1. The CDR3 covers 14 residues. The germline CDR1 and CDR2 sequences are MNHEY and SMNVEV (reference sequence). Trimming removed 4 bases from V and 7 bases from J; junction bases left unmatched: 5. The CDR3 region has the DNA TGTGCCAGCAGTTCTCGACAGGGGGAGCAGCCCCAGCATTTT. Translated, it gives CASSSRQGEQPQHF.

The J gene is TRBJ1-1, the V gene TRBV19; D not resolved. V was pared by 1 base and J by 1 base, with 4 bases between. The CDR3 has 13 amino acids. CDR1 LNHDA and CDR2 SQIVND come from the germline V gene (reference sequence). The CDR3 DNA reads TGTGCCAGTAGTATAGGAGCGAACACTGAAGCTTTCTTT. It yields the protein CASSIGANTEAFF. Drawing the rest from reference TRBV19 and TRBJ1-1, the complete variable domain is DGGITQSPKYLFRKEGQNVTLSCEQNLNHDAMYWYRQDPGQGLRLIYYSQIVNDFQKGDIAEGYSVSREKKESFPLTVTSAQKNPTAFYLCASSIGANTEAFFGQGTRLTVV.

The V gene is TRBV9, the J gene TRBJ2-5, with D tentatively TRBD2 (6 bases). Germline V gene sequence: CDR1 SGDLS, CDR2 YYNGEE. Trimming shortened V by 5 bases and J by 0 bases, and 14 bases separated the two germline ends. This CDR3 has 15 residues. This chain's CDR3 is CASSWSGGYQETQYF. For the CDR3, the DNA is TGTGCCAGCAGTTGGAGTGGGGGGTACCAAGAGACCCAGTACTTC.

The chain employs TRBV4-1 and TRBJ2-3, with 7 bases that match TRBD2. The CDR3 contains 15 residues. Germline trimming cut 3 bases from V and 6 bases from J; bases unmatched to any gene: 9. Germline CDR1 is MGHRA and CDR2 is YSYEKL. CDR3 DNA: TGCGCCAGCAGCCAGTCCCCAGCGGGGTGGGATACGCAGTATTTT. This translates into CASSQSPAGWDTQYF.

This sequence joins TRBV7-9 and TRBJ2-1; TRBD1 aligns across 8 bases. The CDR3 has 15 amino acids. Trimming cost V 4 bases and J 2 bases; bases outside gene matches: 4. Per germline, CDR1 SEHNR and CDR2 FQNEAQ (reference sequence). Written as DNA, the CDR3 is TGTGCCAGCAGCTCCGGACAGGGTGCCTACAATGAGCAGTTCTTC. Residues: CASSSGQGAYNEQFF.

The chain links TRBV7-2 to TRBJ2-2; 7 nucleotides agree with TRBD2. Germline trimming cut 5 bases from V and 5 bases from J; bases unmatched to any gene: 5. The germline V gene has CDR1 SGHTA and CDR2 FQGNSA. The CDR3 runs 14 residues. The CDR3 DNA is TGTGCCAGCAGCCTGACTAGCTTGACCGGGGAGCTGTTTTTT. This sequence encodes CASSLTSLTGELFF.

The CDR3 region has the DNA TGTGCCAGCGACAGGTTTAAGGGCTACGAGCAGTACTTC. Amino acid sequence: CASDRFKGYEQYF. The chain employs TRBV2 and TRBJ2-7, with D tentatively TRBD1 (6 bases). V was trimmed by 8 bases and J by 3 bases, leaving 14 bases between them. From germline, CDR1 is SNHLY and CDR2 FYNNEI. This CDR3 comprises 13 residues.

The chain is built from TRBV11-3 and TRBJ1-4; 8 nucleotides agree with TRBD1. The CDR3 is 13 amino acids. The germline CDR1 and CDR2 sequences are SGHNT and YENEEA. Trimming took 8 bases from V and 8 from J; bases not matched to a gene: 7. The CDR3 DNA is TGTGCCAGCCCGACAGGGGTAAGCGAAAAACTGTTTTTT. Translated: CASPTGVSEKLFF.

The V call is TRBV5-6, the J call TRBJ1-3; D gene ambiguous. With 3 bases removed from V and 2 bases from J, the gap between germline ends came to 6 bases. CDR3 length: 13 residues. Germline values: CDR1 SGHDT, CDR2 YYEEEE. Here the CDR3 DNA reads TGTGCCAGCAGCTCAGGAACTGGAAACACCATATATTTT. It is translated as CASSSGTGNTIYF.

This chain joins TRBV5-1 and TRBJ2-3, with a possible D match to TRBD1 (5 bases). The germline V gene has CDR1 SGHRS and CDR2 YFSETQ. Deletions cut 0 bases from V and 0 bases from J, with 14 bases between. This CDR3 is built from 17 residues. The CDR3 region has the DNA TGCGCCAGCAGCTTGGCTCAGGGAAAAACTAGCACAGATACGCAGTATTTT. It codes for CASSLAQGKTSTDTQYF.

A remark on this clone: The sample has other DNA sequences that encode this CDR3 too. V gene TRBV10-1 combines with J gene TRBJ2-7; 8 bases align to TRBD2. V lost 5 bases, J lost 4 bases, and 4 bases stayed unmatched. Germline V gives CDR1 WNHNN, CDR2 SYGVQD (reference sequence). The CDR3 runs 13 residues. DNA for the CDR3: TGCGCCAGCAGTCGGCTAGCGGGTTACGAGCAGTACTTC. Amino acid sequence: CASSRLAGYEQYF.

This clone occurred once. The CDR3 DNA sequence: TGTGCCAGTACCCCCGGGACTACAGCTGAAGCTTTCTTT. This sequence encodes CASTPGTTAEAFF. V gene TRBV19 combines with J gene TRBJ1-1, with a tentative D call TRBD1 (5 bases). The CDR3 consists of 13 residues. The V and J ends lost 7 bases and 6 bases respectively, with 15 bases between them. CDR1 is LNHDA, CDR2 SQIVND, per germline (reference sequence).